Shown below are 8 T cell receptor beta chains from a single sample sequenced in a study of T-cell reconstitution after alpha-beta-depleted transplantation in children. Using unique molecular identifiers, the investigators prepared the TCRbeta library. A single record per CDR3 protein comes from TCRdb applying MiXCR to the PCR reads. The sample has about 340,000 distinct CDR3 sequences, approximately 12% seen once; the top ten hold 3.5% to 4.5%. The input for sequencing was PBMCs, taken from the stem cell graft. The receptors derive from a human donor who donated a stem cell graft to a child with Fanconi anemia.

Comment on this clonotype: The conserved phenylalanine or tryptophan is not found at the CDR3 terminus, so this likely reflects a read error. J is TRBJ1-1 and V is TRBV12-3 or TRBV12-4; D gene ambiguous. The CDR3 has 12 residues. V was pared by 6 bases and J by 5 bases, with 10 bases between. The CDR3 is CASRQYGTEAFS. CDR3 in DNA: TGTGCCAGCAGACAATACGGTACTGAAGCTTTCTCT.

This clonotype was detected only a few times. The chain is built from TRBV10-2 and TRBJ1-5; D call uncertain. Germline V lookup: CDR1 WSHSY, CDR2 SAAADI. The CDR3 is 14 amino acids. Between the trimmed V and J ends, which lost 5 bases and 2 bases, there was a span of 10 bases. Written as DNA, the CDR3 is TGCGCCAGCAGTAGAGACACACGCAATCAGCCCCAGCATTTT. It specifies CASSRDTRNQPQHF.

This clonotype has just a few counts. V gene TRBV2 combines with J gene TRBJ2-5; D is unclear. CDR1 SNHLY and CDR2 FYNNEI come from the germline V gene. Deletions cut 6 bases from V and 2 bases from J, with 7 bases between. CDR3 size: 12 residues. The CDR3 nucleotides read TGTGCCAGCAGGGACGATCAAGAGACCCAGTACTTC. This gives the protein CASRDDQETQYF.

Only a few counts were recorded for this clonotype. The chain couples TRBV7-9 to TRBJ2-2; D perhaps matches TRBD2 (5 bases). This CDR3 is built from 15 residues. V was pared by 4 bases and J by 6 bases, with 15 bases between. In germline, CDR1 is SEHNR, CDR2 FQNEAQ (reference sequence). CDR3 region: CASSSLAGGAGELFF. In DNA form, the CDR3 reads TGTGCCAGCAGCTCTCTGGCCGGAGGCGCCGGGGAGCTGTTTTTT.

This chain uses TRBV19 with TRBJ2-2; the match to TRBD2 covers 8 bases. The V gene end was trimmed by 4 bases and the J gene end by 1 base; junction bases not matched to a gene: 2. Germline CDR1 is LNHDA and CDR2 is SQIVND (reference sequence). CDR3 length: 15 amino acids. Written as DNA, the CDR3 is TGTGCCAGTAGTACGCTAGCGGGGAACACCGGGGAGCTGTTTTTT. This encodes CASSTLAGNTGELFF.

About this clonotype itself: The junction shows a germline mismatch at one end, possibly a read error. V is TRBV20-1 and J is TRBJ2-5; D is perhaps TRBD2 (6 bases). Germline CDR1 reads DFQATT; CDR2 reads SNEGSKA (reference sequence). There are 17 residues in the CDR3. This CDR3 reads CCARPEPMGLKQETQYF. The DNA for the CDR3 is TGCTGTGCTAGACCAGAACCGATGGGACTCAAACAAGAGACCCAGTACTTC.

The chain couples TRBV4-3 to TRBJ2-1; D possibly uses TRBD1 or TRBD2 (5 bases each). CDR1 and CDR2 from the germline V gene are LGHNA and YSLEER. The CDR3 spans 16 residues. V gave up 3 bases and J gave up 0 bases, with 12 bases separating them. CDR3: CASSHDSGSSYNEQFF. As DNA, the CDR3 is TGCGCCAGCAGCCATGATTCAGGGAGCTCCTACAATGAGCAGTTCTTC.

This clonotype has more than one count but fewer than ten. The V call is TRBV11-2, the J call TRBJ2-5; tentatively, D is TRBD2 (5 bases). V lost 5 bases and J 4 bases, leaving 17 bases between the germline ends. The germline CDR1 and CDR2 sequences are SGHAT and FQNNGV. The CDR3 has 15 residues. For the CDR3, the DNA is TGTGCCAGCAGCAACACTTTGAGGGCCGGAGAGACCCAGTACTTC. Translated: CASSNTLRAGETQYF.